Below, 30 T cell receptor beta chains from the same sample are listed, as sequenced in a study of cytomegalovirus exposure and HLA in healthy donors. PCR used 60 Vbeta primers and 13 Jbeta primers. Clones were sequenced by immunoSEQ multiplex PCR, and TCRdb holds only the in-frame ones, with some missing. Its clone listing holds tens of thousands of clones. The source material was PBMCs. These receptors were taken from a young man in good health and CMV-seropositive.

CDR3 nucleotides: TGTGCCACCAGCAGGTCAATGGAGACCCAGTACTTC. Protein: CATSRSMETQYF. V usage is TRBV15 and J usage is TRBJ2-5; D unclear. The ends were cut back, 3 bases at V and 5 bases at J, with 7 bases in the middle. Germline lookup yields CDR1 LNHNV and CDR2 YYDKDF (reference sequence). CDR3 length: 12 amino acids.

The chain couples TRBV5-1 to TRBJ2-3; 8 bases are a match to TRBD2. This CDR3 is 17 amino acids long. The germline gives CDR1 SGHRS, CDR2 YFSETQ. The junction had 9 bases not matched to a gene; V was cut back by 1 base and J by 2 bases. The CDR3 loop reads CASSLMGGGLSTDTQYF. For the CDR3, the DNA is TGCGCCAGCAGCTTGATGGGCGGGGGGCTCTCCACAGATACGCAGTATTTT. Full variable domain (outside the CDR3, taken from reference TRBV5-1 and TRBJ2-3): KAGVTQTPRYLIKTRGQQVTLSCSPISGHRSVSWYQQTPGQGLQFLFEYFSETQRNKGNFPGRFSGRQFSNSRSEMNVSTLELGDSALYLCASSLMGGGLSTDTQYFGPGTRLTVL.

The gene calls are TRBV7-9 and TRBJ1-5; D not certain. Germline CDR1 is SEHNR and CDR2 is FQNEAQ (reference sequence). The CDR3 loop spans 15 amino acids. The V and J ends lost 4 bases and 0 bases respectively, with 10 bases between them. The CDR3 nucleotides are TGTGCCAGCAGCTCCGGACGGGATAGCAATCAGCCCCAGCATTTT. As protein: CASSSGRDSNQPQHF.

CDR3 bases: TGTGCCAGCGAACAGGGCGCTAACTATGGCTACACCTTC. Translating it yields CASEQGANYGYTF. This chain connects TRBV6-6 to TRBJ1-2; perhaps TRBD1 as D (6 bases). The CDR3 is 13 residues long. Trimming took 8 bases from V and 0 from J, leaving 10 bases between them. Germline V gives CDR1 MNHNY, CDR2 SVGAGI (reference sequence).

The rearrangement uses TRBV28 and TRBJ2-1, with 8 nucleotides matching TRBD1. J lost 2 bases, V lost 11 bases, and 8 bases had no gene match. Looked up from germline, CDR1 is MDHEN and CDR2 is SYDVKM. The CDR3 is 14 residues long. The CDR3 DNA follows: TGTGCCGGTTCGACAGGGGCCACCTACAATGAGCAGTTCTTC. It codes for CAGSTGATYNEQFF.

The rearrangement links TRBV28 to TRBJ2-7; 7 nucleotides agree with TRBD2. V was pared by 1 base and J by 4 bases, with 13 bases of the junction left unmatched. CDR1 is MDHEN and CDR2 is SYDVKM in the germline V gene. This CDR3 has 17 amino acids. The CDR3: CASSLLGWEGNGYEQYF. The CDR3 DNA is TGTGCCAGCAGTTTATTGGGGTGGGAGGGGAACGGGTACGAGCAGTACTTC.

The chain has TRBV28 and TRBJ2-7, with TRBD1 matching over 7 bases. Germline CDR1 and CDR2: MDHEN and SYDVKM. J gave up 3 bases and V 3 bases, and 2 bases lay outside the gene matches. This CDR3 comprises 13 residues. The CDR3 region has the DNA TGTGCCAGCAGTTTTTCAGGGGGCTACGAGCAGTACTTC. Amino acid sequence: CASSFSGGYEQYF.

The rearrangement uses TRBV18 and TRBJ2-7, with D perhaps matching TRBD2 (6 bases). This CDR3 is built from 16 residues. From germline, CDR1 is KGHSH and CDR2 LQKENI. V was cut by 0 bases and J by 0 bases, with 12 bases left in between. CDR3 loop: CASSPPAPGGSYEQYF. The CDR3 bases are TGTGCCAGCTCACCACCGGCCCCCGGGGGCTCCTACGAGCAGTACTTC.

The CDR3 DNA reads TGTGCCAGTAGCCCCAGGGGGCTTAACTATGGCTACACCTTC. It translates to CASSPRGLNYGYTF. The genes are TRBV19 and TRBJ1-2, with TRBD1 identical over 8 bases. After removal of 6 bases from V and 1 base from J, the junction contained 4 bases not matched to a gene. CDR1 and CDR2 (germline): LNHDA, SQIVND (reference sequence). The CDR3 loop spans 14 amino acids.

The chain's CDR3 is CASRSLSHEQFF. CDR3 DNA: TGTGCCAGCAGGTCCCTTTCCCATGAGCAGTTCTTC. The gene calls are TRBV2 and TRBJ2-1; D uncertain. This CDR3 is 12 amino acids long. Germline values: CDR1 SNHLY, CDR2 FYNNEI. Trimming shortened V by 6 bases and J by 8 bases, and 11 bases separated the two germline ends.

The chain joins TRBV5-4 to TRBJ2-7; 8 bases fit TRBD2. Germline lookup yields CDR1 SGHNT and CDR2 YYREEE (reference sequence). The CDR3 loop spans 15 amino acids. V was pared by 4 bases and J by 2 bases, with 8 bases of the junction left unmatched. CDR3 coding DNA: TGTGCCAGCAGCGTAAGCGGGGGACTCACCTACGAGCAGTACTTC. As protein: CASSVSGGLTYEQYF.

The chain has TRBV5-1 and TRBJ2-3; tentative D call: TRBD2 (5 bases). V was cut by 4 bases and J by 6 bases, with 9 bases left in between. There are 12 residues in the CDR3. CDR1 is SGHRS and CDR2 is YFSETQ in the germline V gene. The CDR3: CASSLTGDTQYF. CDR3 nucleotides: TGCGCCAGCAGCCTAACGGGGGATACGCAGTATTTT.

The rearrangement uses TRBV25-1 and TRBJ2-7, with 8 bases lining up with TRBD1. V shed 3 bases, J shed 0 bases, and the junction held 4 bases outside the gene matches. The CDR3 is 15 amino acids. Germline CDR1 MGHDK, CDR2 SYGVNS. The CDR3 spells CASSDTTGVSYEQYF. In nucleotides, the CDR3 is TGTGCCAGCAGTGACACGACAGGGGTCTCCTACGAGCAGTACTTC.

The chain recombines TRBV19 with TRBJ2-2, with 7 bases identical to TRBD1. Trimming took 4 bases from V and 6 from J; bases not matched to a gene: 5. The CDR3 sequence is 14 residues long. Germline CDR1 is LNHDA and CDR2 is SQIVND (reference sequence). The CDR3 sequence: CASSNTGAPGELFF. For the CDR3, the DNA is TGTGCCAGTAGTAATACAGGGGCTCCCGGGGAGCTGTTTTTT. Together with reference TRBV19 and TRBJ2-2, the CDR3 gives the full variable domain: DGGITQSPKYLFRKEGQNVTLSCEQNLNHDAMYWYRQDPGQGLRLIYYSQIVNDFQKGDIAEGYSVSREKKESFPLTVTSAQKNPTAFYLCASSNTGAPGELFFGEGSRLTVL.

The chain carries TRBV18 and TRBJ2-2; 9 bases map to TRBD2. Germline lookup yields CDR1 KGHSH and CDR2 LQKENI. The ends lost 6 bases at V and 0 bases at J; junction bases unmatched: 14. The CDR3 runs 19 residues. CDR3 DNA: TGTGCCAGCTCGCTTGTTAGCCTAGCGGGATACGCGAACACCGGGGAGCTGTTTTTT. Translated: CASSLVSLAGYANTGELFF. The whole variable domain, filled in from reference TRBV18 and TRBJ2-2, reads NAGVMQNPRHLVRRRGQEARLRCSPMKGHSHVYWYRQLPEEGLKFMVYLQKENIIDESGMPKERFSAEFPKEGPSILRIQQVVRGDSAAYFCASSLVSLAGYANTGELFFGEGSRLTVL.

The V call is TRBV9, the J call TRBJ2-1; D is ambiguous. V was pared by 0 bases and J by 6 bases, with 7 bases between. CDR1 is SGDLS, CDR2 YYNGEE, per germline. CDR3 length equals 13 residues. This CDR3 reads CASSVVTGNEQFF. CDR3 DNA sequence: TGTGCCAGCAGCGTAGTAACGGGCAATGAGCAGTTCTTC.

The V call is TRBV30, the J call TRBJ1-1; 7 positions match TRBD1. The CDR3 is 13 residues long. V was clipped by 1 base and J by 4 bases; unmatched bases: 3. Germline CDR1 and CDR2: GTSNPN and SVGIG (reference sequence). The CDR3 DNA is TGTGCCTGGAGTGGACAGGGTTCCACTGAAGCTTTCTTT. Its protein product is CAWSGQGSTEAFF.

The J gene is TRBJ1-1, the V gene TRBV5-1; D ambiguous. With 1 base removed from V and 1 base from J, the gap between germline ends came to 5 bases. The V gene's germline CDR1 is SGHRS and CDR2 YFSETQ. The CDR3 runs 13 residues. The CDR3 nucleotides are TGCGCCAGCAGCTTGATGCGGAACACTGAAGCTTTCTTT. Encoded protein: CASSLMRNTEAFF.

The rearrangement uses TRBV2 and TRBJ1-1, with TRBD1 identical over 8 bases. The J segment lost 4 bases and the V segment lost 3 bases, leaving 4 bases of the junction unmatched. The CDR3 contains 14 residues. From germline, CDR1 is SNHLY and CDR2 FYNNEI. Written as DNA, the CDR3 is TGTGCCAGCAGTGACTCCAGGGGGCTCACTGAAGCTTTCTTT. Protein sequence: CASSDSRGLTEAFF.

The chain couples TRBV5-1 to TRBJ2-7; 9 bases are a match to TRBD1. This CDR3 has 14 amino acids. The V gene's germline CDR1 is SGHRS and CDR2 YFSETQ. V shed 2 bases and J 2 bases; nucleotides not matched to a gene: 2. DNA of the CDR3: TGCGCCAGCAGCTTCCGGGACAGGGCCTACGAGCAGTACTTC. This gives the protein CASSFRDRAYEQYF. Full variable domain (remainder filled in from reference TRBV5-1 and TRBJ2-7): KAGVTQTPRYLIKTRGQQVTLSCSPISGHRSVSWYQQTPGQGLQFLFEYFSETQRNKGNFPGRFSGRQFSNSRSEMNVSTLELGDSALYLCASSFRDRAYEQYFGPGTRLTVT.

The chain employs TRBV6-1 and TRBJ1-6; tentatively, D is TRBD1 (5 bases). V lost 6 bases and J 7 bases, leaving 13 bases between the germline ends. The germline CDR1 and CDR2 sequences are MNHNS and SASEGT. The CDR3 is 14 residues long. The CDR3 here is CASRIDGGNSPLHF. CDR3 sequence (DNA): TGTGCCAGCAGAATCGACGGGGGGAATTCACCCCTCCACTTT.

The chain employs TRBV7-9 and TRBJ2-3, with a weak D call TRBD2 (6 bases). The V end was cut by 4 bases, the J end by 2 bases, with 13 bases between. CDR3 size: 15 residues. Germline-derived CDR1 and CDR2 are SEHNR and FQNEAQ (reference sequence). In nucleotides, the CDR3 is TGTGCCAGCAGCTACGGGACTGTTATCACAGATACGCAGTATTTT. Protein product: CASSYGTVITDTQYF.

CDR3 bases: TGTGCCAGCAGCCACACAGGGGCCGTCTCCTACGAGCAGTACTTC. It translates to CASSHTGAVSYEQYF. The J gene is TRBJ2-7, the V gene TRBV28; 7 nucleotides line up with TRBD1. V trimming: 6 bases; J trimming: 0 bases; junction bases outside the gene matches: 8. Per the germline V gene, CDR1 is MDHEN and CDR2 is SYDVKM. The CDR3 consists of 15 residues.

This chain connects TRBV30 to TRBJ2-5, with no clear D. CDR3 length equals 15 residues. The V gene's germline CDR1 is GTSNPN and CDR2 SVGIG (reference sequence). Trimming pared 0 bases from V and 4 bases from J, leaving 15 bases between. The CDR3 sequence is CAWSVSRLVPETQYF. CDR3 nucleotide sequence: TGTGCCTGGAGTGTAAGTAGGCTAGTTCCAGAGACCCAGTACTTC.

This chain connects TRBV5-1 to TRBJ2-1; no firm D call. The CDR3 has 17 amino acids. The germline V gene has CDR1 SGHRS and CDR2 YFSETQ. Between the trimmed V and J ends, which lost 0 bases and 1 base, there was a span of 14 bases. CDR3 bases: TGCGCCAGCAGCTTGGTCCCTCTACAGAGATCCTACAATGAGCAGTTCTTC. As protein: CASSLVPLQRSYNEQFF.

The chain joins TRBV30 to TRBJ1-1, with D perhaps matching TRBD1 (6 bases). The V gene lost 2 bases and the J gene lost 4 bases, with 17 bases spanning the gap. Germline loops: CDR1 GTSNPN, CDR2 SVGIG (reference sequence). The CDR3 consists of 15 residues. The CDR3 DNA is TGTGCCTGGAGTAGACAGACAGGTCCCTCCACTGAAGCTTTCTTT. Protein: CAWSRQTGPSTEAFF.

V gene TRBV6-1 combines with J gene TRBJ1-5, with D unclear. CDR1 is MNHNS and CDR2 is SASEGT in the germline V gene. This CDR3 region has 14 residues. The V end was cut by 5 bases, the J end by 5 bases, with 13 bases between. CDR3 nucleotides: TGTGCCAGCAGTCCAAAACCGGGAGATCAGCCCCAGCATTTT. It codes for CASSPKPGDQPQHF.

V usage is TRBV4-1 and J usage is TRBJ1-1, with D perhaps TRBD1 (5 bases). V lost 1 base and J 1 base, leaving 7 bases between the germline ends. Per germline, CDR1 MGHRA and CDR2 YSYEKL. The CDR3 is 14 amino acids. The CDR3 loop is CASSQVQGNTEAFF. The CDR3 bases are TGCGCCAGCAGCCAAGTCCAGGGGAACACTGAAGCTTTCTTT.

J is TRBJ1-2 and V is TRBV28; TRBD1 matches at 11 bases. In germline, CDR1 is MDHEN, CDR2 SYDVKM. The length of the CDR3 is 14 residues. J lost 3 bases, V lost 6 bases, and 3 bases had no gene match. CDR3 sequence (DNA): TGTGCCAGCAGGAGGACAGGGGGCGACTATGGCTACACCTTC. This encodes CASRRTGGDYGYTF.

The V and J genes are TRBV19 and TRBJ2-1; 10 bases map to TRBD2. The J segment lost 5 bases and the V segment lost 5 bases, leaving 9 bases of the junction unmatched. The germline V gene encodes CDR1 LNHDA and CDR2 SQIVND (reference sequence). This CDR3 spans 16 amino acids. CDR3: CASSSRAGGPDNEQFF. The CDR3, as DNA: TGTGCCAGTAGTTCACGAGCGGGGGGGCCCGACAATGAGCAGTTCTTC.